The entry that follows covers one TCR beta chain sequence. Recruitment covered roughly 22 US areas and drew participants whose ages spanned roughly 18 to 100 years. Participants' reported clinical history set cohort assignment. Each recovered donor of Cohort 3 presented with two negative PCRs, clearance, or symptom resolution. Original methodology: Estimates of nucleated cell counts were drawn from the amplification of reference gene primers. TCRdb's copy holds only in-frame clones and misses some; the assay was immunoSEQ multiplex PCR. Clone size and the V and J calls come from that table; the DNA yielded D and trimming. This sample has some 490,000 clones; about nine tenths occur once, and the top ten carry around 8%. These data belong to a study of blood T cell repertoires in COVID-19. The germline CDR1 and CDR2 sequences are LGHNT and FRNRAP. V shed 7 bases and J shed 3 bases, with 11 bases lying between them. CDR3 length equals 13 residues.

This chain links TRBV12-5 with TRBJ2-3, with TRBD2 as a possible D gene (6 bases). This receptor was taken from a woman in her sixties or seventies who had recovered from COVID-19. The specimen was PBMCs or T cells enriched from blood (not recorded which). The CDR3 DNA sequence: TGTGCTAGTGATCCGGGGGTGACAGATACGCAGTATTTT. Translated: CASDPGVTDTQYF. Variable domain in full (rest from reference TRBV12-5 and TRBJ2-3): DARVTQTPRHKVTEMGQEVTMRCQPILGHNTVFWYRQTMMQGLELLAYFRNRAPLDDSGMPKDRFSAEMPDATLATLKIQPSEPRDSAVYFCASDPGVTDTQYFGPGTRLTVL.